These 4 T cell receptor beta chains were all obtained from the same sample, sequenced in a study of cytomegalovirus exposure and HLA in healthy donors. PCR primers comprised 60 Vbeta and 13 Jbeta primers. Assay used: immunoSEQ multiplex PCR; TCRdb lists only in-frame clones, some missing. The sample holds approximately 120,000 clones. Material for sequencing was PBMCs. All receptors come from a man aged 35 to 55 in good health and CMV-seronegative.

V usage is TRBV28 and J usage is TRBJ1-2; D is possibly TRBD1 (5 bases). Trimming took off 2 bases at V and 3 bases at J, with 10 bases between the two ends. CDR1 and CDR2 from the germline V gene are MDHEN and SYDVKM. The CDR3 is 14 amino acids. In DNA form, the CDR3 reads TGTGCCAGCAGTTTACCCGGGGGTTACTATGGCTACACCTTC. Its protein is CASSLPGGYYGYTF.

The chain combines TRBV11-3 with TRBJ2-7, with 7 bases that match TRBD2. Germline V gene lookup returns CDR1 SGHNT and CDR2 YENEEA. The CDR3 extends over 15 amino acids. V lost 5 bases, J lost 6 bases, and 13 bases stayed unmatched. The CDR3 nucleotides are TGTGCCAGCAGCGTGCGGGGGACCCAAGGCCCCGAGCAGTACTTC. Translation gives CASSVRGTQGPEQYF. Variable domain in full (rest from reference TRBV11-3 and TRBJ2-7): EAGVVQSPRYKIIEKKQPVAFWCNPISGHNTLYWYLQNLGQGPELLIRYENEEAVDDSQLPKDRFSAERLKGVDSTLKIQPAELGDSAVYLCASSVRGTQGPEQYFGPGTRLTVT.

V and J are TRBV5-1 and TRBJ2-5; 8 positions match TRBD2. The J call may be incorrect, as the DNA end agrees better with TRBJ2-7. The germline CDR1 and CDR2 sequences are SGHRS and YFSETQ. The CDR3 has 15 amino acids. CDR3 region: CASSIQSGSGYEQYF. The CDR3 DNA sequence: TGCGCCAGCAGCATACAAAGCGGGAGTGGCTACGAGCAGTACTTC.

This chain joins TRBV30 and TRBJ2-5; 8 nucleotides match TRBD1. Losses at the gene ends were 2 bases for V and 3 bases for J; bases not matched to a gene: 11. The CDR3 loop spans 16 amino acids. Germline CDR1 GTSNPN, CDR2 SVGIG (reference sequence). The DNA of the CDR3 is TGTGCCTGGAGTACTCTACCGGGACAGGCCGAAGAGACCCAGTACTTC. Translated, it gives CAWSTLPGQAEETQYF.